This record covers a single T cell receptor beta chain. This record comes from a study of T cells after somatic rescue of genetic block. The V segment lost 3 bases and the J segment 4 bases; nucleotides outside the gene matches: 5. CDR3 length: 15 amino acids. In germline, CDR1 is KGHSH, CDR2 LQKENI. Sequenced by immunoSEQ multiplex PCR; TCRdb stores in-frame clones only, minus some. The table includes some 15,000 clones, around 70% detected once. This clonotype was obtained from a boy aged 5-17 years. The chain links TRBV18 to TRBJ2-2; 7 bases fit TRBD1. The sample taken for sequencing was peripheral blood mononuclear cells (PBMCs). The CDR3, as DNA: TGTGCCAGCTCACCCCGGGACAGCCCCACCGGGGAGCTGTTTTTT. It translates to CASSPRDSPTGELFF. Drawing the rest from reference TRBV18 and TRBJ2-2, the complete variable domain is NAGVMQNPRHLVRRRGQEARLRCSPMKGHSHVYWYRQLPEEGLKFMVYLQKENIIDESGMPKERFSAEFPKEGPSILRIQQVVRGDSAAYFCASSPRDSPTGELFFGEGSRLTVL.